A single T cell receptor beta chain is shown here with its context. The CDR3 runs 14 residues. In germline, CDR1 is MNHEY, CDR2 SVGAGI. The ends lost 6 bases at V and 1 base at J; junction bases unmatched: 5. These data belong to a study of blood T cell repertoires in COVID-19. In the study overall: Researchers got acute and convalescent COVID-19 samples from the United States, Italy and Spain. The analysed material was cDNA or gDNA that came from T cells, B-cell-depleted T cells, or PBMCs.

In the authors' methods: Reference gene primer amplification gave estimated nucleated cell counts. Assay: immunoSEQ multiplex PCR; the TCRdb copy retains only in-frame clones and omits some. The D gene and trimming were derived from the DNA, and the V and J assignments and clone size from that table. This repertoire shows about 180,000 clones, about 84% found once; its top ten account for 6.5% to 8.5%. The sequencing input was peripheral blood. This TCR was sampled from a human donor in a cohort sampled during active COVID-19. The genes are TRBV6-5 and TRBJ2-7, with 8 bases identical to TRBD1. The CDR3 nucleotides read TGTGCCAGCAGAGGACAGGGCCCTTCCTACGAGCAGTACTTC. Protein sequence: CASRGQGPSYEQYF.